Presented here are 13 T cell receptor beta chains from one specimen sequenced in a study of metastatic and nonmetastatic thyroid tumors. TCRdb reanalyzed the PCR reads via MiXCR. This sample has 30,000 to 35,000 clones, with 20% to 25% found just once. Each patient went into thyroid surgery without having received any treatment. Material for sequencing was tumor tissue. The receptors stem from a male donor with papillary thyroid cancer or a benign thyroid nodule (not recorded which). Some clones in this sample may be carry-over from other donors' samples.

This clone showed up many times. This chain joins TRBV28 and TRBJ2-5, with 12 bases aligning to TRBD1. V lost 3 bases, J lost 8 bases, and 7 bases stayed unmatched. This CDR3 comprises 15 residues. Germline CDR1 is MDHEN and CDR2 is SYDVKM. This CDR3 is CASSLGQGASFTQYF. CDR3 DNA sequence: TGTGCCAGCAGTTTGGGACAGGGGGCAAGTTTTACCCAGTACTTC.

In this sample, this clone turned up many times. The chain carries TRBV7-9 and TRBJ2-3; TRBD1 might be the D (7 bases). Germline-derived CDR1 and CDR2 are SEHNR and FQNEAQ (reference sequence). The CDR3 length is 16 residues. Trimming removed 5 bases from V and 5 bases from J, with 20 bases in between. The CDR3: CASSPWGQSSGDTQYF. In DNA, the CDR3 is TGTGCCAGCAGCCCCTGGGGACAGAGTAGCGGAGATACGCAGTATTTT.

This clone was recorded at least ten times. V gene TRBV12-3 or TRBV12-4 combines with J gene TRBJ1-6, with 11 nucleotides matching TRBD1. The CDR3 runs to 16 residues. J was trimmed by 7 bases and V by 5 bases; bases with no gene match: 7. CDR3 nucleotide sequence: TGTGCCAGCAGTCCCAGGACAGGGGGCGGGAATTCACCCCTCCACTTT. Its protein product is CASSPRTGGGNSPLHF.

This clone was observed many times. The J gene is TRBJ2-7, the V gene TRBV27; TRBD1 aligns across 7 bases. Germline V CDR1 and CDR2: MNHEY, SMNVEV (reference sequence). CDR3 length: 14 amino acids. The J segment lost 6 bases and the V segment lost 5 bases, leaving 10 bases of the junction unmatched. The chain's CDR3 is CASSTPPGGSEQYF. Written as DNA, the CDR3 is TGTGCCAGCAGTACCCCCCCAGGGGGTTCCGAGCAGTACTTC.

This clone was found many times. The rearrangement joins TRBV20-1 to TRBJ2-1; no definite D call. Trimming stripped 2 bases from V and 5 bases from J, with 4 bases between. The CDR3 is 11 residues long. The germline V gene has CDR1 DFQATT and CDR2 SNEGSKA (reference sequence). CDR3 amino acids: CSARRDNEQFF. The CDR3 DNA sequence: TGCAGTGCTAGAAGAGACAATGAGCAGTTCTTC.

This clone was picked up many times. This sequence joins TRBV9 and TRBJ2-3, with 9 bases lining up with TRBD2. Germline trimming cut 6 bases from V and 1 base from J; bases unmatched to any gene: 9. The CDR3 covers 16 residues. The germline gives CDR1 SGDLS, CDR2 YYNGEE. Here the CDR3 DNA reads TGTGCCAGCACCCCCCATAGCGGGAGTCGCACAGATACGCAGTATTTT. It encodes CASTPHSGSRTDTQYF.

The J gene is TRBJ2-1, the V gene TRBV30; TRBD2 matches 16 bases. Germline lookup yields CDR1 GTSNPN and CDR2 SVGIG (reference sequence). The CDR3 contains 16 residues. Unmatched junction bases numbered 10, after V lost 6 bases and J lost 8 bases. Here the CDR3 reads CACNLVGTSGRDEQFF. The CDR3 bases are TGTGCCTGTAACCTAGTGGGGACTAGCGGGAGGGATGAGCAGTTCTTC.

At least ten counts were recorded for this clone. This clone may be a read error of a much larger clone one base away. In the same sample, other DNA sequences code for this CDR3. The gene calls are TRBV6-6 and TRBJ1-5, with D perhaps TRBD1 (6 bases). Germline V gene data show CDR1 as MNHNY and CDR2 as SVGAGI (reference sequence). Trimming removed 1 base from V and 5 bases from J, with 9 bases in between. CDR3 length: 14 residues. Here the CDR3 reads CASSYWTVYQPQHF. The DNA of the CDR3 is TGTGCCAGCAGTTACTGGACAGTGTATCAGCCCCAGCATTTT.

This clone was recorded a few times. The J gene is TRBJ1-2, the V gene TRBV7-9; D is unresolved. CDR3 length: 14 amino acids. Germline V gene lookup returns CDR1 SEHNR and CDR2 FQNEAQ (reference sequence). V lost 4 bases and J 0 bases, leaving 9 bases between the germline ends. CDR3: CASSSSGANYGYTF. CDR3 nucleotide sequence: TGTGCCAGCAGCTCAAGCGGGGCTAACTATGGCTACACCTTC.

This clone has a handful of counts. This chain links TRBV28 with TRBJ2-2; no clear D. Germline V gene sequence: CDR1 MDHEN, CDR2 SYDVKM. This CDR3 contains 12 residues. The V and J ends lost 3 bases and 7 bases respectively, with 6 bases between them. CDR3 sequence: CASSFRVGELFF. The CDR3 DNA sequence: TGTGCCAGCAGTTTTCGGGTCGGGGAGCTGTTTTTT. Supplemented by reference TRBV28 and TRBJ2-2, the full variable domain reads DVKVTQSSRYLVKRTGEKVFLECVQDMDHENMFWYRQDPGLGLRLIYFSYDVKMKEKGDIPEGYSVSREKKERFSLILESASTNQTSMYLCASSFRVGELFFGEGSRLTVL.

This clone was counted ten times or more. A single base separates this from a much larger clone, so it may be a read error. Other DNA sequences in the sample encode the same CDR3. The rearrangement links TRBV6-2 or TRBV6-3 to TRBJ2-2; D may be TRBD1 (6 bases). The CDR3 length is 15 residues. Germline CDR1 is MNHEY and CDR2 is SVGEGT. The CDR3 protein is CASSYSTGVAGELFF. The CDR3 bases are TGTGCTAGCAGTTACTCGACAGGTGTTGCCGGGGAGCTGTTTTTT.

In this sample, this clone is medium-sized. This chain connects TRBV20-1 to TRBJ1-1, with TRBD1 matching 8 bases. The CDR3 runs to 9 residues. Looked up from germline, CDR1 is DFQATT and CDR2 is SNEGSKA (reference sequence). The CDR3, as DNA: TGCAGGGGGGACAGGGAAGCTTTCTTT. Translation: CRGDREAFF.

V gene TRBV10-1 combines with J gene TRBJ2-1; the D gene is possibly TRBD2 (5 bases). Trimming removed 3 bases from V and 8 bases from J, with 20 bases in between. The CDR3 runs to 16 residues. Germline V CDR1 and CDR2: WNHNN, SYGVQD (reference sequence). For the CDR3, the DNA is TGCGCCAGCAGTGATTCGAGTCCCAGCGGAGTGCATGAGCAGTTCTTC. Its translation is CASSDSSPSGVHEQFF.